This T cell receptor (beta chain) was profiled in a study of blood T cell repertoires in COVID-19. The overall study: The United States, Italy and Spain supplied acute and convalescent COVID-19 samples. In each case, the material was cDNA or gDNA derived from T cells, B-cell-depleted T cells, or PBMCs.

In the study's own analysis: Scientists estimated how many nucleated cells there were by amplifying reference gene primers. The repertoire was sequenced with immunoSEQ multiplex PCR; TCRdb's copy has only in-frame clones and lacks some. Clonal size and the V and J genes are those of that table, whereas D and trimming came from the DNA. The sample lists some 120,000 clones; about 86% were seen once. Deletions cut 1 base from V and 4 bases from J, with 8 bases between. Germline CDR1 and CDR2: SSHAT and FNYEAQ (reference sequence). The length of the CDR3 is 13 residues. The clonotype comes from a woman aged 50 to 60 with acute or convalescent COVID-19. The V and J genes are TRBV7-7 and TRBJ2-7, with TRBD2 as a possible D gene (6 bases). The sequencing input was peripheral blood. For the CDR3, the DNA is TGTGCCAGCAGCTTAGGGGGAGGATACGAGCAGTACTTC. Translating gives CASSLGGGYEQYF.